This T cell receptor beta chain stems from a study of read filtering for tumor transcriptome and immune sequencing. At the level of the study: Whole-transcriptome libraries were prepared after DNase treatment.

Germline V lookup: CDR1 SGHRS, CDR2 YFSETQ. This CDR3 is built from 12 residues. J lost 5 bases, V lost 4 bases, and 2 bases had no gene match. Molecular barcoded adaptors covering alpha/delta and beta/gamma chains were used on roughly 400 ng RNA. Each CDR3 protein gets one entry after TCRdb re-called the reads with MiXCR. The data hold about 86,000 distinct CDR3 sequences, with around 12% observed a single time. At least ten counts were recorded for this clonotype. At the time of active disease, bone marrow was collected from every patient. Material for sequencing was a population of CD138-negative cells sorted from bone marrow. V gene TRBV5-1 combines with J gene TRBJ2-5; 7 bases are shared with TRBD1. The sequence came from a donor aged 40 or older with multiple myeloma. CDR3 region: CASSRDSETQYF. The DNA for the CDR3 is TGCGCCAGCAGCCGGGACAGCGAGACCCAGTACTTC.